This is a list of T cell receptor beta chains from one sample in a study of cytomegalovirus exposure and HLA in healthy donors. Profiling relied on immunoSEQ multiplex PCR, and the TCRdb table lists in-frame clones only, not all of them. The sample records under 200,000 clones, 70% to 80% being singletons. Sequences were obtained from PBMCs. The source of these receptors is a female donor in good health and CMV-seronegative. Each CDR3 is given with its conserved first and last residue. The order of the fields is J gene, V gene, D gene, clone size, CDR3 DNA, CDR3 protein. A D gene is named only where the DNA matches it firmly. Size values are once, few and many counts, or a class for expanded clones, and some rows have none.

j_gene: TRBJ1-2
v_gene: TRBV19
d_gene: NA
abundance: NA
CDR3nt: TGTGCCAGTAGTACCTACAGGGTAAGCGCCTATGGCTACACCTTC
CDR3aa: CASSTYRVSAYGYTF

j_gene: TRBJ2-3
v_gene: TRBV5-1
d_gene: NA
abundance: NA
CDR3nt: TGCGCCAGCAGCTCGAGGGGGGGACCAGATACGCAGTATTTT
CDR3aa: CASSSRGGPDTQYF

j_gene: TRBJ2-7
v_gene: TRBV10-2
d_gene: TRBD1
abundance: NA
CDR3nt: TGCGCCAGCAGTCCCACAGGGGGCTACGAGCAGTACTTC
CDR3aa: CASSPTGGYEQYF

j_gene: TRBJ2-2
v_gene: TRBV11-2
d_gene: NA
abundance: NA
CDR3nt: TGTGCCAGCAGCTTAGGTCGGGCCGGGGAGCTGTTTTTT
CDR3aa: CASSLGRAGELFF

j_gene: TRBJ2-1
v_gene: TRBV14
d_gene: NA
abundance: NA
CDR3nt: TGTGCCAGCAGCCAATATAATGAGCAGTTCTTC
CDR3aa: CASSQYNEQFF

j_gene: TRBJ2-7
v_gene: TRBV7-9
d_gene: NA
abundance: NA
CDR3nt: TGTGCCAGCAGCTCCACGGGACAAAGGAACTACGAGCAGTACTTC
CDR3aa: CASSSTGQRNYEQYF

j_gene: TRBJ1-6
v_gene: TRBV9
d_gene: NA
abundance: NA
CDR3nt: TGTGCCAGCAGCGTCCGGGACATTAATTCACCCCTCCACTTT
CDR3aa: CASSVRDINSPLHF

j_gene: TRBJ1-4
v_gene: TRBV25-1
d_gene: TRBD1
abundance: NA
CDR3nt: TGTGCCAGCAGAGAGACAGGGAGGACTAATGAAAAACTGTTTTTT
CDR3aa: CASRETGRTNEKLFF

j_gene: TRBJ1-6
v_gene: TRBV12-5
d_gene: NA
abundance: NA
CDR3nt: TGTGCTAGTGTTGGCCAGGCAAATTCACCCCTCCACTTT
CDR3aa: CASVGQANSPLHF

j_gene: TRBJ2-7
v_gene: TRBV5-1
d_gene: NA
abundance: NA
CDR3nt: TGCGCCAGCAGCTTAATACCGGGACAAATCTACGAGCAGTACTTC
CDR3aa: CASSLIPGQIYEQYF

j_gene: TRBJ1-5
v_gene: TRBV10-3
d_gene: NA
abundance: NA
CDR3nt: TGTGCCATCAGTGAGTCAGGACCAGGGAATCAGCCCCAGCATTTT
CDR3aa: CAISESGPGNQPQHF

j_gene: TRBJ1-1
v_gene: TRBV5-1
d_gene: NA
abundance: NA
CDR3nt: TGCGCCAGCAGCTCGAATTCAGGGTACCTTGAAGCTTTCTTT
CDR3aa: CASSSNSGYLEAFF

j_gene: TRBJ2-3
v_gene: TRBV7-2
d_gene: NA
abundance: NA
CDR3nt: TGTGCCAGCAGAAGCCACGGCGGGGCAGATACGCAGTATTTT
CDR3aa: CASRSHGGADTQYF

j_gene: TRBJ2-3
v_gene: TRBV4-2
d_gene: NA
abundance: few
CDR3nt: TGTGCCAGCAGCCAAGCGAGTTCCTTGGTATCGGATACGCAGTATTTT
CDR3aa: CASSQASSLVSDTQYF

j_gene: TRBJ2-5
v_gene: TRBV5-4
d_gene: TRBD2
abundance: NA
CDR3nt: TGTGCCAGCAGCAGAACTAGCGGGGGCTGGCAAGAGACCCAGTACTTC
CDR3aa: CASSRTSGGWQETQYF

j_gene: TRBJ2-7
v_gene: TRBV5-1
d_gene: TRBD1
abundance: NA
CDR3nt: TGCGCCAGCAGCTTAGCAGGGGGCGGTGTGTGGAACTACGAGCAGTACTTC
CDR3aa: CASSLAGGGVWNYEQYF

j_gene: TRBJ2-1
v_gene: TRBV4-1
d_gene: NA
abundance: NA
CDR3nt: TGCGCCAGCAGCCAAGATGAGGATGAGCAGTTCTTC
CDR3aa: CASSQDEDEQFF

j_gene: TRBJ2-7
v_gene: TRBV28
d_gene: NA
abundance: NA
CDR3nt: TGTGCCAGCAGTTTACTAGGATACGAGCAGTACTTC
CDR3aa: CASSLLGYEQYF

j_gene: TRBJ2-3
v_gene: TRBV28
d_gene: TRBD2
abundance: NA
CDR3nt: TGTGCCAGCAGTTTCACTAGCGGGGGGGGTACGCAGTATTTT
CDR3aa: CASSFTSGGGTQYF

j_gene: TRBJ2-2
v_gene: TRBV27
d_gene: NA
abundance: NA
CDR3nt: TGTGCCAGCAGTTCGGTCAACGCCGGGGAGCTGTTTTTT
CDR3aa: CASSSVNAGELFF

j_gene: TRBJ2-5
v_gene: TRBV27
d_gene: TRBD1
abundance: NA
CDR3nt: TGTGCCAGCAGTTTGAGGGGGCTGAAAGAGACCCAGTACTTC
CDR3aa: CASSLRGLKETQYF

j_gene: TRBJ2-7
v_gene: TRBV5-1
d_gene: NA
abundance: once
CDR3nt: TGCGCCAGCAGCTTGGCCCCCCAGGGGGGTCCCTACGAGCAGTACTTC
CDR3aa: CASSLAPQGGPYEQYF

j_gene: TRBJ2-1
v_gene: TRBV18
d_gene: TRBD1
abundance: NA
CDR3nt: TGTGCCAGCTCACCAAAGGGACAGCGTTCCTACAATGAGCAGTTCTTC
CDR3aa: CASSPKGQRSYNEQFF

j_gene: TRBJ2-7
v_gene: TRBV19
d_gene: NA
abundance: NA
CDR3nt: TGTGCCAGTAGTATTTCCGGGGTTAGCCCCCTCGAGCAGTACTTC
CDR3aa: CASSISGVSPLEQYF

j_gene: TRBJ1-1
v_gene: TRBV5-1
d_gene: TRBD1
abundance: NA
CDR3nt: TGCGCCAGCAGCTTCGAAACCGGGACAGGGGGCTGGGGCACTGAAGCTTTCTTT
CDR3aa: CASSFETGTGGWGTEAFF

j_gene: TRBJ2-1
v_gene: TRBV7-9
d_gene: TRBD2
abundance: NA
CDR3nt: TGTGCCAGCAGCACCGGGACTAGCAATGAGCAGTTCTTC
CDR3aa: CASSTGTSNEQFF

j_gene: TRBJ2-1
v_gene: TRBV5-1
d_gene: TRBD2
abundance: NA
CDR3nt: TGCGCCAGCAGCTTAACGCCACGCACGGCTAGCGGGAGGAGGTTCTTC
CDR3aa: CASSLTPRTASGRRFF

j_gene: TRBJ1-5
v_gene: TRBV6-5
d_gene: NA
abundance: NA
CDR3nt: TGTGCCAGCAGTTCGGGACTCCGGAATCAGCCCCAGCATTTT
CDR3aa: CASSSGLRNQPQHF

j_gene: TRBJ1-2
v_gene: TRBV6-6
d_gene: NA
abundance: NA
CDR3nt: TGTGCCAGCAGTTATGGAGGGGCGGACTATGGCTACACCTTC
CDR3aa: CASSYGGADYGYTF

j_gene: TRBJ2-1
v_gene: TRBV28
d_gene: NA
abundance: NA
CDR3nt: TGTGCCAGCAGTCTACCCTCCTACAATGAGCAGTTCTTC
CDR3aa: CASSLPSYNEQFF

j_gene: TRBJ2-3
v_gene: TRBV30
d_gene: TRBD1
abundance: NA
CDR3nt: TGTGCCTGGAGTACTAGGACAGGGGGAGTTAGCACAGATACGCAGTATTTT
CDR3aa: CAWSTRTGGVSTDTQYF

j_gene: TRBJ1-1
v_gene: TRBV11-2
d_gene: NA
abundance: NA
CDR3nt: TGTGCCAGCAGCTATGTGAGGAACACTGAAGCTTTCTTT
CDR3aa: CASSYVRNTEAFF

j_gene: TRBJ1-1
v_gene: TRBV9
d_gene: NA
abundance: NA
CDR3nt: TGTGCCAGCAGCGTAGAACAGGGTTTGGGTAACACTGAAGCTTTCTTT
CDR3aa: CASSVEQGLGNTEAFF

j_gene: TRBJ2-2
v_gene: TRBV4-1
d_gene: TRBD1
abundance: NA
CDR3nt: TGCGCCAGCAAGAGGACAGGGAGAACCGGGGAGCTGTTTTTT
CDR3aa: CASKRTGRTGELFF

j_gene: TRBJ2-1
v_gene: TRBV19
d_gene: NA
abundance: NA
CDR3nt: TGTGCCAGTAGTATGGGCGGGTACAATGAGCAGTTCTTC
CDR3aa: CASSMGGYNEQFF

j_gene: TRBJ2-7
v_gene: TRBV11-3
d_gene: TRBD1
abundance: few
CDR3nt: TGTGCCAGCAGCTACATTCATCCGGGACAGGGAGGGTACGAGCAGTACTTC
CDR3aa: CASSYIHPGQGGYEQYF

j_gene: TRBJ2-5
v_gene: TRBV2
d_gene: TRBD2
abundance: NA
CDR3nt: TGTGCCAGCAGTGAAGCTTTCGGACTAGGAGGCCAAGAGACCCAGTACTTC
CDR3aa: CASSEAFGLGGQETQYF

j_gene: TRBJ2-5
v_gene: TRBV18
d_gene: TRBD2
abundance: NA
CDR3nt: TGTGCCAGCTCACCATCGACGGGGGGAGAGACCCAGTACTTC
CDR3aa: CASSPSTGGETQYF

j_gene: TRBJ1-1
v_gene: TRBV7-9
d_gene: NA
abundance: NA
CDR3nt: TGTGCCAGCAGCCGAGGGGGCACTGAAGCTTTCTTT
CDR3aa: CASSRGGTEAFF

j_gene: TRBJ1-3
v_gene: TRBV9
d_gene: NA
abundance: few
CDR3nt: TGTGCCAGCAGCGCATCTGCGGACACCTCTGGAAACACCATATATTTT
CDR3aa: CASSASADTSGNTIYF

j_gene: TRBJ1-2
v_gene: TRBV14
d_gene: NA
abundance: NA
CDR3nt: TGTGCCAGCAGCATCGTACAGGGCTATGGCTACACCTTC
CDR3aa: CASSIVQGYGYTF

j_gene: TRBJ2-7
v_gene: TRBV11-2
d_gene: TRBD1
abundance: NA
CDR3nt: TGTGCCAGCAGCCCTATGGGGACAGGGATCTACGAGCAGTACTTC
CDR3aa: CASSPMGTGIYEQYF

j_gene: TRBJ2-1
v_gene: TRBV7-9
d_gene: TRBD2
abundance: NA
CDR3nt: TGTGCCAGCAGCACTGGACTAGCGGGATTCAATGAGCAGTTCTTC
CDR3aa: CASSTGLAGFNEQFF

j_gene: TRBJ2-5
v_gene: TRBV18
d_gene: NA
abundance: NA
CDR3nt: TGTGCCAGCTCACCATATTCCCGTGGACAGTTACAAGAGACCCAGTACTTC
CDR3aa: CASSPYSRGQLQETQYF

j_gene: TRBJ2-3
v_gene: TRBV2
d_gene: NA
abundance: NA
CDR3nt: TGTGCCAGTGGAGCGGGCACAGATACGCAGTATTTT
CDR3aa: CASGAGTDTQYF

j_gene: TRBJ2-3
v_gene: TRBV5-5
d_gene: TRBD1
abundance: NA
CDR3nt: TGTGCCAGCAGCTTGGCAGGGGAACAGGGGACGCAGTATTTT
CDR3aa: CASSLAGEQGTQYF

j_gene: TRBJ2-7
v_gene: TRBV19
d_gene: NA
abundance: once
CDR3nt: TGTGCCAGTAGTACCTTGGACGGCGGGTTGGCCTACGAGCAGTACTTC
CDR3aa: CASSTLDGGLAYEQYF

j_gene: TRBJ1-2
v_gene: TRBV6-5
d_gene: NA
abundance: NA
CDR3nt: TGTGCCAGCAGCAACGCGGGGGATAGCTATGGCTACACCTTC
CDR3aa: CASSNAGDSYGYTF

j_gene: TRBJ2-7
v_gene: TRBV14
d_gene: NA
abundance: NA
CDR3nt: TGTGCCAGCAGCCGCTACACCGGGGGCAGGGGGGCAGCCGAGCAGTACTTC
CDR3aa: CASSRYTGGRGAAEQYF

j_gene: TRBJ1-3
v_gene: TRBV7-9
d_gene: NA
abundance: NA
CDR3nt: TGTGCCAGCAGCTTAGCAGCTGGTGGAAACACCATATATTTT
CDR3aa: CASSLAAGGNTIYF

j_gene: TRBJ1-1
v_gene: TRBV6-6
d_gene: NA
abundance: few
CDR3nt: TGTGCCAGCAGTTTATCTGGAGTGAACACTGAAGCTTTCTTT
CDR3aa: CASSLSGVNTEAFF

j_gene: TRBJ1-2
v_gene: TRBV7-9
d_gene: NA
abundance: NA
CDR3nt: TGTGCCAGCACATATACAGGGAACTATGGCTACACCTTC
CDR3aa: CASTYTGNYGYTF

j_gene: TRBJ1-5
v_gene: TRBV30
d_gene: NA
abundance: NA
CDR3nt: TGTGCCTGGAGTGTAGCGGTGAACCAGCCCCAGCATTTT
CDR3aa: CAWSVAVNQPQHF